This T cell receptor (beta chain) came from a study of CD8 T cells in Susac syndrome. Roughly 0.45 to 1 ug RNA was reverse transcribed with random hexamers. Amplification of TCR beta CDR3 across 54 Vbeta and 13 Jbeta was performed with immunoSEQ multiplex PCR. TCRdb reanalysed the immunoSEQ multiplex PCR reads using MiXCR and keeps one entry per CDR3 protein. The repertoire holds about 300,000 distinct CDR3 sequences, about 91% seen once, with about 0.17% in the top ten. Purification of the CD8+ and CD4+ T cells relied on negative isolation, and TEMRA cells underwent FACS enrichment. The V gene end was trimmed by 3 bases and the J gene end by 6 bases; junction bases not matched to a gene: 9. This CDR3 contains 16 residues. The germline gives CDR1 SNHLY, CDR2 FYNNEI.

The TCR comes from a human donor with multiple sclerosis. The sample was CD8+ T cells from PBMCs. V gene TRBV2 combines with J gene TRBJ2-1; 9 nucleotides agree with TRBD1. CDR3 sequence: CASSDWTGVPLNEQFF. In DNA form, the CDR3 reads TGTGCCAGCAGTGATTGGACAGGGGTTCCTCTCAATGAGCAGTTCTTC.